This TCR beta chain was identified in a study of blood T cell repertoires in COVID-19. Study-level background: Nucleic acid was either cDNA or gDNA, and it came from T cells, B-cell-depleted T cells, or PBMCs.

In the authors' methods: Cell counts per sample came from amplifying reference gene primers. TCRdb keeps only in-frame clones here, not all; method: immunoSEQ multiplex PCR. V and J calls plus clone size are reproduced from that table; the DNA served to infer D and trimming. The sample has fewer than 300,000 clones, over 75% seen once; the top ten hold 10% to 15%. This CDR3 comprises 15 residues. Germline V CDR1 and CDR2: MDHEN, SYDVKM. Trimming stripped 0 bases from V and 6 bases from J, with 14 bases between. The sequence derives from a human donor in a cohort sampled during active COVID-19. The rearrangement joins TRBV28 to TRBJ1-2; D is possibly TRBD1 (5 bases). Sequencing was carried out using peripheral blood. CDR3 amino acids: CASSLWAGGGNGYTF. CDR3 in DNA: TGTGCCAGCAGTTTATGGGCGGGGGGTGGCAATGGCTACACCTTC.